Shown below are 3 T cell receptor beta chains from a single sample sequenced in a study of blood T cell repertoires in COVID-19. TCRdb's copy holds only in-frame clones and misses some; the assay was immunoSEQ multiplex PCR. The sample has 95,000 to 100,000 clones; 70% to 90% are singletons. Sequenced: peripheral blood. These TCRs come from a woman aged 25 to 39 with acute or convalescent COVID-19.

The rearrangement uses TRBV2 and TRBJ2-3, with 7 bases identical to TRBD2. Germline V gene lookup returns CDR1 SNHLY and CDR2 FYNNEI. Losses at the gene ends were 3 bases for V and 3 bases for J; bases not matched to a gene: 18. CDR3 length: 19 amino acids. The CDR3 region has the DNA TGTGCCAGCAGTGATTCGGGAAGAAGGGTCCTCGGGGGGACAGATACGCAGTATTTT. Translation: CASSDSGRRVLGGTDTQYF. Looking up the rest from reference TRBV2 and TRBJ2-3 gives the full variable domain: EPEVTQTPSHQVTQMGQEVILRCVPISNHLYFYWYRQILGQKVEFLVSFYNNEISEKSEIFDDQFSVERPDGSNFTLKIRSTKLEDSAMYFCASSDSGRRVLGGTDTQYFGPGTRLTVL.

This clone is a singleton in its sample. V usage is TRBV3-1 (or the pseudogene TRBV3-2) and J usage is TRBJ2-7; 10 nucleotides match TRBD2. V lost 1 base, J lost 3 bases, and 0 bases stayed unmatched. Germline V CDR1 and CDR2: LGHDT, YNNKEL (reference sequence). CDR3 length: 14 residues. The DNA for the CDR3 is TGTGCCAGCAGCCAAGCTAGCGGGGGCTACGAGCAGTACTTC. This sequence encodes CASSQASGGYEQYF.

The chain has TRBV10-3 and TRBJ2-7, with TRBD1 identical over 7 bases. The CDR3 spans 15 residues. The germline V gene has CDR1 ENHRY and CDR2 SYGVKD. J gave up 4 bases and V 6 bases, and 12 bases lay outside the gene matches. CDR3 protein: CAIREVVQGEYEQYF. CDR3 sequence (DNA): TGTGCCATCAGGGAGGTGGTCCAGGGGGAGTACGAGCAGTACTTC.